A selection of T cell receptor beta chains follows, all from one sample in a study of OX40 agonist ivuxolimab in advanced cancers. Profiled with immunoSEQ multiplex PCR; TCRdb holds only in-frame clones, not every one. The sample gives over 90,000 clones, around 87% of which show up once; roughly 0.16% is in the top ten. Source: CD4+ or CD8+ T cells sorted from blood, taken in a trial of the OX40 agonist ivuxolimab. These receptors were taken from an adult with an advanced solid tumor such as melanoma, head and neck, liver or kidney cancer. The CDR3 runs from the conserved cysteine through the conserved F or W. D genes are given only for firm matches. Size is stated for part of the rows, as once, few or many counts, or as a class when the clone is expanded.

clone_size,d_call,j_call,v_call,cdr3_aa,cdr3_nt
-,-,TRBJ2-6,TRBV28,CASSYKGAGANVLTF,TGTGCCAGCAGCTACAAGGGAGCTGGGGCCAACGTCCTGACTTTC
-,-,TRBJ2-3,TRBV7-3,CASSLRHSAGDTQYF,TGTGCCAGCAGCTTGAGGCACTCAGCGGGAGATACGCAGTATTTT
-,TRBD2,TRBJ2-1,TRBV15,CATSPTSGRWYNEQFF,TGTGCCACCAGCCCAACTAGCGGGAGGTGGTACAATGAGCAGTTCTTC
-,-,TRBJ2-4,TRBV28,CASSFRRIAKNIQYF,TGTGCCAGCAGTTTCCGGAGGATCGCCAAAAACATTCAGTACTTC
-,-,TRBJ2-5,TRBV5-1,CASSLGPEQETQYF,TGCGCCAGCAGCTTGGGACCCGAACAAGAGACCCAGTACTTC
-,TRBD2,TRBJ2-7,TRBV5-1,CASSPVGTSGSKYEQYF,TGCGCCAGCAGCCCGGTGGGGACTAGCGGGAGTAAGTACGAGCAGTACTTC
-,-,TRBJ2-1,TRBV9,CASSVSLGETDNEQFF,TGTGCCAGCAGCGTTTCCCTGGGGGAGACGGACAATGAGCAGTTCTTC
-,-,TRBJ2-7,TRBV27,CASSPGMSGSYEQYF,TGTGCCAGCAGTCCCGGCATGTCGGGGAGCTACGAGCAGTACTTC
few,-,TRBJ2-3,TRBV2,CAWGAGTDTQYF,TGTGCCTGGGGGGCAGGCACAGATACGCAGTATTTT
-,-,TRBJ2-6,TRBV9,CASSSWTAGANVLTF,TGTGCCAGCAGCTCATGGACAGCTGGGGCCAACGTCCTGACTTTC
-,TRBD2,TRBJ2-1,TRBV19,CASSRTSYNEQFF,TGTGCCAGTAGTAGGACTAGCTACAATGAGCAGTTCTTC
-,-,TRBJ2-2,TRBV7-9,CASSQGTWGGELFF,TGTGCCAGCAGCCAAGGGACTTGGGGCGGGGAGCTGTTTTTT
-,-,TRBJ2-3,TRBV30,CASKGGKDTQYF,TGTGCCTCAAAAGGGGGTAAAGATACGCAGTATTTT
-,-,TRBJ1-1,TRBV29-1,CSVALPPRDEAFF,TGCAGCGTTGCTCTCCCCCCCCGCGATGAAGCTTTCTTT
-,-,TRBJ2-2,TRBV19,CASSPNLSGVFAGELFF,TGTGCCAGTAGTCCCAACCTTTCGGGGGTATTTGCCGGGGAGCTGTTTTTT
-,TRBD1,TRBJ2-5,TRBV4-1,CASSPAGTGVKTQYF,TGCGCCAGCAGCCCCGCCGGGACAGGGGTTAAGACCCAGTACTTC
-,-,TRBJ2-7,TRBV7-3,CASSLSSLGSYEQYF,TGTGCCAGCAGCTTAAGTTCGCTAGGCTCCTACGAGCAGTACTTC
once,TRBD1,TRBJ1-5,TRBV2,CASARGQGASSNQPQHF,TGTGCCAGCGCGCGGGGACAGGGGGCGAGTAGCAATCAGCCCCAGCATTTT
-,-,TRBJ1-5,TRBV11-2,CASSLAGGNQPQHF,TGTGCCAGCAGCTTAGCGGGGGGGAATCAGCCCCAGCATTTT
once,TRBD2,TRBJ2-1,TRBV7-9,CASSRTSGYNEQFF,TGTGCCAGCAGCCGGACTAGCGGCTACAATGAGCAGTTCTTC
-,-,TRBJ2-2,TRBV11-2,CASSLFQARELFF,TGTGCCAGCAGCTTATTCCAGGCTAGGGAGCTGTTTTTT
-,TRBD2,TRBJ2-1,TRBV30,CAWVGLAAAGEQFF,TGTGCCTGGGTAGGACTAGCGGCGGCGGGGGAGCAGTTCTTC
-,-,TRBJ1-5,TRBV10-1,CASSASGNQPQHF,TGCGCCAGCAGTGCTTCTGGAAATCAGCCCCAGCATTTT
-,-,TRBJ1-2,TRBV29-1,CSVAKPGPASYGYTF,TGCAGCGTCGCGAAACCGGGCCCCGCTTCTTATGGCTACACCTTC
once,-,TRBJ2-5,TRBV5-1,CASSEDIQETQYF,TGCGCCAGCAGCGAGGACATCCAAGAGACCCAGTACTTC
-,TRBD2,TRBJ2-1,TRBV5-1,CASSLGASGPAWNEQFF,TGCGCCAGCAGCTTGGGGGCTAGCGGGCCCGCATGGAATGAGCAGTTCTTC
-,-,TRBJ2-3,TRBV10-3,CAISGVLSTDTQYF,TGTGCCATCAGTGGGGTCCTAAGCACAGATACGCAGTATTTT
-,-,TRBJ2-7,TRBV2,CASSELTGKVGEQYF,TGTGCCAGCAGTGAACTCACAGGCAAAGTGGGCGAGCAGTACTTC
-,-,TRBJ2-2,TRBV7-9,CASSRAFGTGELFF,TGTGCCAGCAGCCGAGCATTTGGCACCGGGGAGCTGTTTTTT
-,-,TRBJ2-3,TRBV5-4,CASSLGQRTDTQYF,TGTGCCAGCAGCTTGGGACAACGCACAGATACGCAGTATTTT
-,-,TRBJ2-5,TRBV19,CASTLLGQGKPQETQYF,TGTGCCAGTACCCTCCTTGGGCAGGGCAAGCCTCAAGAGACCCAGTACTTC
-,-,TRBJ2-5,TRBV7-8,CASSSAYGQEETQYF,TGTGCCAGCAGCTCTGCCTATGGACAAGAAGAGACCCAGTACTTC
-,-,TRBJ1-1,TRBV5-6,CASSQRGRNTEAFF,TGTGCCAGCAGCCAGAGGGGGAGGAACACTGAAGCTTTCTTT
once,-,TRBJ2-5,TRBV4-2,CASSQDGTGQETQYF,TGTGCCAGCAGCCAAGATGGAACAGGGCAAGAGACCCAGTACTTC
-,-,TRBJ2-7,TRBV21-1,CASSSTTSGYYEQYF,TGTGCCAGCAGCTCGACGACTAGCGGTTATTACGAGCAGTACTTC
-,-,TRBJ2-7,TRBV4-2,CASSQAVPAYEQYF,TGTGCCAGCAGCCAAGCCGTCCCCGCCTACGAGCAGTACTTC
once,-,TRBJ1-3,TRBV11-2,CASSLGTVGNTIYF,TGTGCCAGCAGCTTAGGAACGGTTGGCAACACCATATATTTT
-,-,TRBJ2-3,TRBV5-8,CASSLYGWGRTDTQYF,TGTGCCAGCAGCTTGTACGGCTGGGGGCGCACAGATACGCAGTATTTT
-,-,TRBJ2-1,TRBV6-1,CASLGNNEQFF,TGTGCCAGCTTGGGAAACAATGAGCAGTTCTTC
-,TRBD1,TRBJ1-1,TRBV19,CASRTGTGSLNTEAFF,TGTGCCAGTAGGACCGGGACAGGGTCATTGAACACTGAAGCTTTCTTT
-,-,TRBJ2-5,TRBV5-4,CASSLSETQYF,TGTGCCAGCAGCTTATCGGAGACCCAGTACTTC
-,TRBD1,TRBJ1-2,TRBV5-1,CASRSVAGGGYTF,TGCGCCAGCAGATCCGTAGCAGGGGGAGGCTACACCTTC
-,TRBD1,TRBJ1-5,TRBV27,CASSPDRAQPQHF,TGTGCCAGCAGTCCCGACAGGGCGCAGCCCCAGCATTTT
-,-,TRBJ2-1,TRBV11-3,CASSPLGGGEQFF,TGTGCCAGCAGCCCATTGGGGGGTGGTGAGCAGTTCTTC
-,-,TRBJ2-1,TRBV2,CASSLIRGNEQFF,TGTGCCAGCAGCCTCATTAGGGGCAATGAGCAGTTCTTC
-,-,TRBJ2-2,TRBV28,CASSVARSGAGELFF,TGTGCCAGCAGCGTCGCCAGGTCCGGGGCCGGGGAGCTGTTTTTT
-,-,TRBJ2-1,TRBV19,CASTLIPGTRNNEQFF,TGTGCCAGTACCCTAATCCCCGGGACCCGCAACAATGAGCAGTTCTTC
-,TRBD1,TRBJ1-6,TRBV28,CAAGITGGARSPLHF,TGTGCCGCGGGAATAACAGGGGGCGCGCGGTCACCCCTCCACTTT
-,TRBD1,TRBJ1-1,TRBV6-5,CASSRQGAANTEAFF,TGTGCCAGCAGTCGACAGGGGGCGGCGAACACTGAAGCTTTCTTT